The 28 T cell receptor beta chains below were found in one sample sequenced in a study of T cells in narcolepsy. Assay used: immunoSEQ multiplex PCR; TCRdb lists only in-frame clones, some missing. Here the sample spans tens of thousands of clones, almost 85% being singletons. Sequenced material: CD45RA- memory CD4+ T cells from PBMCs. These receptors were collected from a human donor with narcolepsy.

This CDR3 is CASSTPLGYEQYF. The CDR3 bases are TGTGCCAGTAGTACACCACTTGGCTACGAGCAGTACTTC. The chain has TRBV19 and TRBJ2-5; D gene unclear. The assigned J gene may be wrong: the sequence end matches TRBJ2-7 better. CDR1 is LNHDA and CDR2 is SQIVND in the germline V gene (reference sequence). This CDR3 contains 13 residues.

The chain employs TRBV11-2 and TRBJ2-1; D is undetermined. The CDR3 extends over 16 amino acids. Germline-derived CDR1 and CDR2 are SGHAT and FQNNGV. V was trimmed by 6 bases and J by 7 bases, leaving 22 bases between them. CDR3 DNA sequence: TGTGCCAGCAGGATTGGGCCGACCGGGCTATGGAATGAGCAGTTCTTC. It yields the protein CASRIGPTGLWNEQFF.

V is TRBV7-8 and J is TRBJ1-6; D unresolved. Germline CDR1 SGHVS, CDR2 FQNEAQ. The V and J ends lost 0 bases and 0 bases respectively, with 12 bases between them. This CDR3 contains 18 residues. The CDR3 protein is CASSLARPGSSYNSPLHF. CDR3 DNA sequence: TGTGCCAGCAGCTTAGCGCGTCCTGGGAGCTCCTATAATTCACCCCTCCACTTT.

About this clone: Other DNA sequences in the sample encode the same CDR3. The chain is built from TRBV19 and TRBJ2-4, with 9 bases aligning to TRBD1. Germline-derived CDR1 and CDR2 are LNHDA and SQIVND (reference sequence). J gave up 6 bases and V 6 bases, and 3 bases lay outside the gene matches. The CDR3 length is 13 residues. Here the CDR3 reads CASSRGQGNIQYF. The CDR3 DNA follows: TGTGCCAGTAGCAGGGGACAGGGAAACATTCAGTACTTC.

The rearrangement links TRBV4-3 to TRBJ2-3; D is possibly TRBD2 (6 bases). The CDR3 has 16 residues. Germline V gene sequence: CDR1 LGHNA, CDR2 YSLEER. Trimming cost V 4 bases and J 6 bases, with 20 bases left between them. The CDR3 DNA follows: TGCGCCAGCAGCCGGGCGGGGAGCGGGTGGGAGGATACGCAGTATTTT. Amino acids: CASSRAGSGWEDTQYF.

This clone was recorded once. The chain links TRBV6-5 to TRBJ2-1, with TRBD1 matching 7 bases. This CDR3 is 13 amino acids long. After removal of 7 bases from V and 5 bases from J, the junction contained 5 bases not matched to a gene. The germline V gene has CDR1 MNHEY and CDR2 SVGAGI. This CDR3 reads CASTQTGDNEQFF. CDR3 nucleotide sequence: TGTGCCAGCACCCAAACAGGGGACAATGAGCAGTTCTTC.

This chain joins TRBV4-1 and TRBJ1-6; D is perhaps TRBD1 (6 bases). This CDR3 has 16 amino acids. Germline values: CDR1 MGHRA, CDR2 YSYEKL. V was cut by 0 bases and J by 8 bases, with 14 bases left in between. The CDR3 loop is CASSQELGGGHSPLHF. CDR3 nucleotides: TGCGCCAGCAGCCAAGAGTTAGGGGGAGGGCATTCACCCCTCCACTTT.

The rearrangement links TRBV10-3 to TRBJ1-5, with 8 bases fitting TRBD1. The CDR3 has 13 amino acids. The ends lost 10 bases at V and 3 bases at J; junction bases unmatched: 5. Germline values: CDR1 ENHRY, CDR2 SYGVKD. DNA for the CDR3: TGTGCCACCGGACAGGGCCCCAATCAGCCCCAGCATTTT. Translation gives CATGQGPNQPQHF.

The rearrangement uses TRBV4-1 and TRBJ1-5; D remains unclear. The CDR3 has 15 amino acids. The ends were cut back, 3 bases at V and 1 base at J, with 10 bases in the middle. Per germline, CDR1 MGHRA and CDR2 YSYEKL. For the CDR3, the DNA is TGCGCCAGCAGCCAGCTCGGGTTAAGCAATCAGCCCCAGCATTTT. Translating gives CASSQLGLSNQPQHF.

This clone was observed a handful of times. The J gene is TRBJ1-2, the V gene TRBV7-2, with TRBD1 identical over 10 bases. Unmatched junction bases numbered 1, after V lost 1 base and J lost 5 bases. Germline lookup yields CDR1 SGHTA and CDR2 FQGNSA. The CDR3 has 14 residues. The CDR3, as DNA: TGTGCCAGCAGCTTAGGGGACAGGGGTTATGGCTACACCTTC. Translated, it gives CASSLGDRGYGYTF.

The rearrangement joins TRBV7-2 to TRBJ2-1; D is possibly TRBD2 (5 bases). V lost 4 bases to trimming and J lost 2 bases, with 9 bases between them. The germline V gene has CDR1 SGHTA and CDR2 FQGNSA. This CDR3 has 14 amino acids. The CDR3 bases are TGTGCCAGCAGCTACGACTATCCCTACAATGAGCAGTTCTTC. Protein sequence: CASSYDYPYNEQFF.

The chain carries TRBV9 and TRBJ2-4; D remains ambiguous. Germline V gives CDR1 SGDLS, CDR2 YYNGEE. Trimming removed 0 bases from V and 0 bases from J, with 4 bases in between. The CDR3 runs to 14 residues. CDR3 nucleotide sequence: TGTGCCAGCAGCGTAGGGGTAGCCAAAAACATTCAGTACTTC. This codes for CASSVGVAKNIQYF.

V gene TRBV5-4 combines with J gene TRBJ2-1; 8 nucleotides line up with TRBD1. The CDR3 contains 16 residues. Germline V lookup: CDR1 SGHNT, CDR2 YYREEE (reference sequence). The ends lost 5 bases at V and 2 bases at J; junction bases unmatched: 9. DNA of the CDR3: TGTGCCAGCAGTCCTACGACAGGGGTGGCCTACAATGAGCAGTTCTTC. This sequence encodes CASSPTTGVAYNEQFF.

The chain is built from TRBV5-4 and TRBJ2-7, with D possibly TRBD1 on 6 matching bases. The V end lost 4 bases, the J end lost 2 bases, and 10 bases lay between the germline ends. The CDR3 runs 13 residues. Germline V CDR1 and CDR2: SGHNT, YYREEE (reference sequence). The CDR3 sequence: CASSLDSPYEQYF. The CDR3 nucleotides are TGTGCCAGCAGCCTGGACAGTCCCTACGAGCAGTACTTC.

This chain joins TRBV19 and TRBJ1-5, with 7 bases aligning to TRBD1. Germline loops: CDR1 LNHDA, CDR2 SQIVND (reference sequence). V gave up 7 bases and J gave up 4 bases; unmatched junction bases: 4. CDR3 length equals 13 residues. The CDR3 is CASIGTDNQPQHF. The CDR3 DNA sequence: TGTGCCAGTATTGGGACAGATAATCAGCCCCAGCATTTT.

The genes are TRBV29-1 and TRBJ2-5, with 8 bases fitting TRBD2. V shed 6 bases and J 5 bases; nucleotides not matched to a gene: 17. Per the germline V gene, CDR1 is SQVTM and CDR2 is ANQGSEA. There are 16 residues in the CDR3. The CDR3 loop is CSVDGVGSGSSETQYF. The CDR3 DNA reads TGCAGCGTGGATGGGGTGGGCAGCGGGAGCTCTGAGACCCAGTACTTC. Based on the CDR3 plus reference TRBV29-1 and TRBJ2-5, the full variable domain is SAVISQKPSRDICQRGTSLTIQCQVDSQVTMMFWYRQQPGQSLTLIATANQGSEATYESGFVIDKFPISRPNLTFSTLTVSNMSPEDSSIYLCSVDGVGSGSSETQYFGPGTRLLVL.

This clone has only one observation. This rearrangement joins TRBV7-6 to TRBJ2-1; weak D call: TRBD2 (6 bases). V was clipped by 2 bases and J by 9 bases, with 17 bases between them. Germline V lookup: CDR1 SGHVS, CDR2 FNYEAQ. CDR3 length: 15 amino acids. The CDR3 bases are TGTGCCAGCAGCTTATTCGGGGACTCGAGGGGTGAGCAGTTCTTC. Translated, it gives CASSLFGDSRGEQFF. The variable domain in full, with the rest retrieved from reference TRBV7-6 and TRBJ2-1, is GAGVSQSPRYKVTKRGQDVALRCDPISGHVSLYWYRQALGQGPEFLTYFNYEAQQDKSGLPNDRFSAERPEGSISTLTIQRTEQRDSAMYRCASSLFGDSRGEQFFGPGTRLTVL.

V usage is TRBV7-2 and J usage is TRBJ1-1; D is ambiguous. Deletions cut 5 bases from V and 4 bases from J, with 11 bases between. From germline, CDR1 is SGHTA and CDR2 FQGNSA. This CDR3 spans 13 amino acids. Here the CDR3 DNA reads TGTGCCAGCAGCCAAACCCGGGGCACTGAAGCTTTCTTT. Amino acids: CASSQTRGTEAFF.

The rearrangement joins TRBV15 to TRBJ2-7, with D tentatively TRBD1 (6 bases). The CDR3 is made up of 15 amino acids. Germline V gene sequence: CDR1 LNHNV, CDR2 YYDKDF (reference sequence). Trimming took 0 bases from V and 4 from J, leaving 13 bases between them. CDR3 coding DNA: TGTGCCACCAGCAGAGATCAGGGACACCAGTACGAGCAGTACTTC. Protein sequence: CATSRDQGHQYEQYF.

The V gene is TRBV7-8, the J gene TRBJ2-7, with 7 bases lining up with TRBD1. This CDR3 is 15 amino acids long. V shed 6 bases, J shed 0 bases, and the junction held 8 bases outside the gene matches. CDR1 SGHVS and CDR2 FQNEAQ come from the germline V gene. The CDR3 is CASRLGGPSSYEQYF. The CDR3 nucleotides read TGTGCCAGCAGGCTAGGGGGCCCTAGCTCCTACGAGCAGTACTTC.

The chain recombines TRBV15 with TRBJ2-2; D gene uncertain. With 0 bases removed from V and 6 bases from J, the gap between germline ends came to 8 bases. CDR3 length: 14 amino acids. Germline assignment: CDR1 LNHNV and CDR2 YYDKDF (reference sequence). The CDR3 region is CATSRDRLAGELFF. CDR3 in DNA: TGTGCCACCAGCAGAGATAGATTGGCCGGGGAGCTGTTTTTT.

The table lists this clone with a few counts. The chain has TRBV5-4 and TRBJ2-2, with D hard to call. This CDR3 contains 13 residues. Germline V gene data show CDR1 as SGHNT and CDR2 as YYREEE (reference sequence). V lost 0 bases to trimming and J lost 3 bases, with 3 bases between them. The CDR3 sequence: CASSLVYTGELFF. The DNA of the CDR3 is TGTGCCAGCAGCTTGGTCTACACCGGGGAGCTGTTTTTT.

The V call is TRBV29-1, the J call TRBJ2-7; 14 bases are a match to TRBD2. The CDR3 sequence is 16 residues long. Germline CDR1 reads SQVTM; CDR2 reads ANQGSEA. Losses at the gene ends were 4 bases for V and 4 bases for J; bases not matched to a gene: 9. The CDR3 loop reads CSVVLGLAGVRYEQYF. The CDR3 coding sequence is TGCAGCGTTGTCTTGGGACTAGCGGGAGTTAGGTACGAGCAGTACTTC.

The chain couples TRBV11-2 to TRBJ2-5; D is possibly TRBD1 (6 bases). In germline, CDR1 is SGHAT, CDR2 FQNNGV. The CDR3 runs to 17 residues. V gave up 2 bases and J gave up 4 bases, with 20 bases separating them. CDR3 nucleotide sequence: TGTGCCAGCAGCTTAATGTCACGGGGAAGGGGGATAGAGACCCAGTACTTC. Encoded protein: CASSLMSRGRGIETQYF.

This clone was detected only once. This chain joins TRBV11-2 and TRBJ2-6, with D perhaps matching TRBD1 (7 bases). V was shortened by 2 bases and J by 4 bases, with 12 bases between the two germline ends. The CDR3 is 16 amino acids. Germline CDR1 reads SGHAT; CDR2 reads FQNNGV. CDR3 loop: CASSLTGAGGANVLTF. The CDR3 DNA reads TGTGCCAGCAGCTTAACAGGGGCGGGAGGGGCCAACGTCCTGACTTTC.

The genes are TRBV14 and TRBJ2-7; 11 bases line up with TRBD1. CDR1 is SGHDN, CDR2 FVKESK, per germline. The V gene end was trimmed by 4 bases and the J gene end by 4 bases; junction bases not matched to a gene: 9. The CDR3 spans 16 residues. CDR3 sequence: CASSRKPGQGGYEQYF. The CDR3 nucleotides are TGTGCCAGCAGCCGAAAACCGGGACAGGGGGGGTACGAGCAGTACTTC.

V is TRBV6-5 and J is TRBJ2-2; TRBD2 aligns across 8 bases. The CDR3 is made up of 15 amino acids. Germline CDR1 is MNHEY and CDR2 is SVGAGI. V lost 2 bases, J lost 6 bases, and 5 bases stayed unmatched. In DNA, the CDR3 is TGTGCCAGCAGTTACCGCAGCGGGAGTGCCGGGGAGCTGTTTTTT. It encodes CASSYRSGSAGELFF.

V and J are TRBV18 and TRBJ2-3; D may be TRBD1 (5 bases). Germline V gene data show CDR1 as KGHSH and CDR2 as LQKENI. The CDR3 contains 13 residues. Trimming took 3 bases from V and 4 from J, leaving 8 bases between them. The DNA of the CDR3 is TGTGCCAGCTCACCCCAGGGTGCAGATACGCAGTATTTT. Translating it yields CASSPQGADTQYF. The full variable domain, completed using reference TRBV18 and TRBJ2-3, is NAGVMQNPRHLVRRRGQEARLRCSPMKGHSHVYWYRQLPEEGLKFMVYLQKENIIDESGMPKERFSAEFPKEGPSILRIQQVVRGDSAAYFCASSPQGADTQYFGPGTRLTVL.